What follows are 22 T cell receptor beta chains derived from one specimen sequenced in a study of beta chain features in type 1 diabetes (dated by TCRdb to 2017 to 2018). Library preparation used the immunoSEQ multiplex PCR assay. The High Capacity cDNA Reverse Transcription Kit was used to reverse transcribe all of the isolated RNA, meaning that expressed TCRB transcripts were what got sequenced. The immuneACCESS repertoire file appears here via TCRdb, limited to in-frame rearrangements. These files lack a portion of the clones; in checked studies, under half of the deficit traces to unresolved V genes, and the cause of the others is not known. The sample data list some 230,000 clones, and 7.5% to 10% of these were observed just once. The top ten clones comprise 0.03% to 0.04% of the sample. Sequencing input: naive CD4+ T cells from blood. The sample's cell subset or site label is to be understood as: true naive CD4+ T cells. The source of these receptors is a woman aged 18 to 35 in good health.

This clone came up a few times. V usage is TRBV6-5 and J usage is TRBJ1-1, with D possibly TRBD1 on 5 matching bases. V lost 3 bases, J lost 4 bases, and 15 bases lay in between. Germline CDR1 reads MNHEY; CDR2 reads SVGAGI. This CDR3 is built from 15 residues. The CDR3 nucleotides are TGTGCCAGCAGTTATAACCCCCGGGGGGTCACTGAAGCTTTCTTT. Its translation: CASSYNPRGVTEAFF.

This clone was seen a few times. The chain carries TRBV7-6 and TRBJ2-7; 8 bases are a match to TRBD2. The CDR3 length is 14 residues. V gave up 5 bases and J gave up 0 bases; unmatched junction bases: 3. Germline loops: CDR1 SGHVS, CDR2 FNYEAQ. DNA for the CDR3: TGTGCCAGCAGCCGGACTAGCAGCTCCTACGAGCAGTACTTC. Translating gives CASSRTSSSYEQYF.

A few counts support this clone. The rearrangement uses TRBV5-4 and TRBJ1-1; the D gene is possibly TRBD1 (5 bases). Trimming left V 4 bases short and J 2 bases short, with 12 bases between. There are 14 residues in the CDR3. The germline V gene has CDR1 SGHNT and CDR2 YYREEE (reference sequence). CDR3 residues: CASSPPGENTEAFF. The CDR3 coding sequence is TGTGCCAGCAGCCCCCCGGGGGAAAACACTGAAGCTTTCTTT.

The sample holds many counts of this clone. The chain has TRBV29-1 and TRBJ2-7, with D uncertain. The germline gives CDR1 SQVTM, CDR2 ANQGSEA. V shed 4 bases and J shed 0 bases, with 7 bases lying between them. This CDR3 contains 12 residues. The CDR3 DNA sequence: TGCAGCGTTGTCTTACACTCCTACGAGCAGTACTTC. Translation gives CSVVLHSYEQYF.

This clone was picked up many times. The same CDR3 can be traced to other DNA sequences in this sample. V and J are TRBV5-4 and TRBJ2-3; D not resolved. There are 12 residues in the CDR3. Germline values: CDR1 SGHNT, CDR2 YYREEE (reference sequence). V lost 4 bases and J lost 2, with 5 bases in between. The CDR3 DNA sequence: TGTGCCAGCAGCCCCTCCACAGATACGCAGTATTTT. This encodes CASSPSTDTQYF.

The rearrangement uses TRBV7-9 and TRBJ1-6; D remains ambiguous. Germline assignment: CDR1 SEHNR and CDR2 FQNEAQ (reference sequence). V lost 5 bases, J lost 7 bases, and 12 bases lay in between. The CDR3 length is 14 residues. The CDR3 loop is CASSLEGRNSPLHF. In nucleotides, the CDR3 is TGTGCCAGCAGCCTTGAGGGCAGGAATTCACCCCTCCACTTT. Full variable domain (remainder filled in from reference TRBV7-9 and TRBJ1-6): DTGVSQNPRHKITKRGQNVTFRCDPISEHNRLYWYRQTLGQGPEFLTYFQNEAQLEKSRLLSDRFSAERPKGSFSTLEIQRTEQGDSAMYLCASSLEGRNSPLHFGNGTRLTVT.

This clone was recorded many times. This chain links TRBV2 with TRBJ2-1; possibly TRBD2 for D (6 bases). Trimming stripped 6 bases from V and 7 bases from J, with 16 bases between. The CDR3 runs 14 residues. The V gene's germline CDR1 is SNHLY and CDR2 FYNNEI. The DNA for the CDR3 is TGTGCCAGCAGAGCCGGGACTGTCCTGAATGAGCAGTTCTTC. As protein: CASRAGTVLNEQFF.

CDR3: CASTTRGGPQHF. The CDR3 DNA is TGTGCCAGCACTACCCGGGGAGGACCCCAGCATTTT. This chain uses TRBV27 with TRBJ1-5, with D unresolved. V lost 7 bases and J 10 bases, leaving 14 bases between the germline ends. In germline, CDR1 is MNHEY, CDR2 SMNVEV (reference sequence). The CDR3 covers 12 residues.

This clone has a handful of counts. This chain joins TRBV2 and TRBJ2-5, with TRBD1 as a possible D gene (5 bases). The germline gives CDR1 SNHLY, CDR2 FYNNEI. V was clipped by 4 bases and J by 0 bases, with 9 bases between them. The CDR3 length is 14 residues. The CDR3 DNA is TGTGCCAGCAGTGGGACAACGTACCAAGAGACCCAGTACTTC. Its protein is CASSGTTYQETQYF.

This clone showed up just a few times. The V call is TRBV10-3, the J call TRBJ2-5, with D possibly being TRBD2 (6 bases). The CDR3 is made up of 13 amino acids. V was shortened by 6 bases and J by 5 bases, with 13 bases between the two germline ends. Per the germline V gene, CDR1 is ENHRY and CDR2 is SYGVKD. The CDR3 loop reads CAIRSAGVETQYF. CDR3 bases: TGTGCCATCAGGTCAGCGGGCGTCGAGACCCAGTACTTC.

The table lists this clone with a few counts. The chain couples TRBV29-1 to TRBJ2-3; the match to TRBD2 covers 15 bases. This CDR3 has 15 amino acids. The V gene's germline CDR1 is SQVTM and CDR2 ANQGSEA. J was trimmed by 2 bases and V by 6 bases; bases with no gene match: 3. The CDR3 sequence is CSVGLAGGPTDTQYF. CDR3 DNA sequence: TGCAGCGTCGGACTAGCGGGAGGGCCCACAGATACGCAGTATTTT.

The sample holds a few counts of this clone. The J gene is TRBJ2-5, the V gene TRBV5-6, with 9 bases matching TRBD1. With V trimmed by 0 bases and J by 4 bases, 1 base remained unmatched. The germline CDR1 and CDR2 sequences are SGHDT and YYEEEE. CDR3 length: 14 residues. In nucleotides, the CDR3 is TGTGCCAGCAGCTTGGAGGGACAGGGAGAGACCCAGTACTTC. Translated, it gives CASSLEGQGETQYF.

The chain combines TRBV5-6 with TRBJ2-1; no firm D call. Germline CDR1 and CDR2: SGHDT and YYEEEE. Trimming took 2 bases from V and 4 from J, leaving 4 bases between them. CDR3 length: 12 amino acids. CDR3 amino acids: CASSFSYNEQFF. The CDR3 coding sequence is TGTGCCAGCAGCTTCAGTTACAATGAGCAGTTCTTC.

The sample holds a few counts of this clone. The V gene is TRBV9, the J gene TRBJ2-2, with D perhaps matching TRBD2 (5 bases). The V and J ends lost 0 bases and 5 bases respectively, with 8 bases between them. The CDR3 is 14 residues long. Germline lookup yields CDR1 SGDLS and CDR2 YYNGEE. The CDR3 sequence is CASSVGSGTGELFF. The CDR3, as DNA: TGTGCCAGCAGCGTAGGTTCGGGGACCGGGGAGCTGTTTTTT.

The chain links TRBV5-1 to TRBJ2-1; TRBD2 agrees at 7 bases. The germline gives CDR1 SGHRS, CDR2 YFSETQ. V trimming: 3 bases; J trimming: 6 bases; junction bases outside the gene matches: 6. The CDR3 has 14 amino acids. CDR3 nucleotide sequence: TGCGCCAGCAGCTCCCCGGGGAGGGGCAATGAGCAGTTCTTC. It codes for CASSSPGRGNEQFF. The full variable domain, its missing parts supplied by reference TRBV5-1 and TRBJ2-1, is KAGVTQTPRYLIKTRGQQVTLSCSPISGHRSVSWYQQTPGQGLQFLFEYFSETQRNKGNFPGRFSGRQFSNSRSEMNVSTLELGDSALYLCASSSPGRGNEQFFGPGTRLTVL.

The chain is built from TRBV30 and TRBJ1-5, with 7 nucleotides matching TRBD1. This CDR3 is 12 amino acids long. The V gene's germline CDR1 is GTSNPN and CDR2 SVGIG (reference sequence). The ends lost 5 bases at V and 7 bases at J; junction bases unmatched: 5. CDR3 region: CAWATGVQPQHF. The CDR3 DNA is TGTGCCTGGGCAACAGGGGTCCAGCCCCAGCATTTT.

The V gene is TRBV30, the J gene TRBJ1-5, with a tentative D call TRBD1 (5 bases). Germline-derived CDR1 and CDR2 are GTSNPN and SVGIG (reference sequence). V dropped 0 bases and J dropped 3 bases, with 9 bases sitting between them. The CDR3 length is 14 residues. DNA of the CDR3: TGTGCCTGGAGTGTACCCAGGGACAATCAGCCCCAGCATTTT. This gives the protein CAWSVPRDNQPQHF.

This clone was observed a handful of times. The CDR3, as DNA: TGTGCCAGCAGCTTAGATAATGGCAATCAGCCCCAGCATTTT. Protein product: CASSLDNGNQPQHF. The gene calls are TRBV7-9 and TRBJ1-5; D not resolved. The CDR3 runs to 14 residues. Trimming left V 1 base short and J 2 bases short, with 6 bases between. Germline V gene data show CDR1 as SEHNR and CDR2 as FQNEAQ (reference sequence).

This clone was seen more than once but under ten times. The chain joins TRBV7-9 to TRBJ1-5; 11 bases are a match to TRBD1. J lost 5 bases, V lost 3 bases, and 0 bases had no gene match. This CDR3 region has 14 residues. Germline V CDR1 and CDR2: SEHNR, FQNEAQ (reference sequence). CDR3 coding DNA: TGTGCCAGCAGCTTGGACAGGGGGCATCAGCCCCAGCATTTT. Translated, it gives CASSLDRGHQPQHF. The variable domain in full, completed from reference TRBV7-9 and TRBJ1-5, reads DTGVSQNPRHKITKRGQNVTFRCDPISEHNRLYWYRQTLGQGPEFLTYFQNEAQLEKSRLLSDRFSAERPKGSFSTLEIQRTEQGDSAMYLCASSLDRGHQPQHFGDGTRLSIL.

This chain connects TRBV7-9 to TRBJ2-6; 8 nucleotides align to TRBD1. CDR3 length: 19 amino acids. J was trimmed by 2 bases and V by 1 base; bases with no gene match: 10. Looked up from germline, CDR1 is SEHNR and CDR2 is FQNEAQ (reference sequence). The CDR3 reads CASSLGDWQGATGANVLTF. In nucleotides, the CDR3 is TGTGCCAGCAGCTTAGGAGATTGGCAGGGGGCGACTGGGGCCAACGTCCTGACTTTC.

This clone showed up just once. The sample has other DNA sequences that encode this CDR3 too. This chain links TRBV5-1 with TRBJ2-3; D is undetermined. V lost 2 bases, J lost 2 bases, and 3 bases lay in between. In germline, CDR1 is SGHRS, CDR2 YFSETQ. The CDR3 totals 12 residues. CDR3 nucleotides: TGCGCCAGCAGCTTTAACACAGATACGCAGTATTTT. Protein sequence: CASSFNTDTQYF.

This clone was observed a few times. The rearrangement uses TRBV7-8 and TRBJ2-5, with a tentative D call TRBD2 (5 bases). The closer fit of TRBJ2-7 to the DNA end suggests the J call may be wrong. CDR1 and CDR2 from the germline V gene are SGHVS and FQNEAQ. This CDR3 has 12 amino acids. The CDR3 here is CASSLERNEQYF. The CDR3 coding sequence is TGTGCCAGCAGCTTGGAGCGGAACGAGCAGTACTTC.